What follows are 15 T cell receptor beta chains derived from one specimen sequenced in a study of T cell responses to AZD1222 COVID-19 vaccine. Only in-frame clones appear in the TCRdb table, and some are missing; sequencing was by immunoSEQ multiplex PCR. This repertoire shows approximately 110,000 clones, 85% to 90% found once; its top ten account for around 4.5%. The sample in question was peripheral blood, obtained on day 0 of AZD1222 vaccination. The receptors were gathered from an adult in good health.

This clone was observed a single time. The rearrangement uses TRBV6-5 and TRBJ2-3, with D tentatively TRBD2 (5 bases). V was pared by 3 bases and J by 4 bases, with 14 bases between. The CDR3 is made up of 15 amino acids. Looked up from germline, CDR1 is MNHEY and CDR2 is SVGAGI. CDR3 in amino acids: CASSYGGRFPDTQYF. CDR3 nucleotides: TGTGCCAGCAGTTATGGAGGCCGGTTCCCAGATACGCAGTATTTT.

The chain links TRBV14 to TRBJ2-1; a possible D gene is TRBD2 (6 bases). V gave up 3 bases and J gave up 0 bases, with 15 bases separating them. The CDR3 is made up of 17 amino acids. Germline values: CDR1 SGHDN, CDR2 FVKESK. CDR3 loop: CASSHGRLARSYNEQFF. The DNA of the CDR3 is TGTGCCAGCAGCCACGGTCGTCTAGCGCGCTCCTACAATGAGCAGTTCTTC.

V usage is TRBV19 and J usage is TRBJ1-1, with D tentatively TRBD1 (5 bases). CDR1 LNHDA and CDR2 SQIVND come from the germline V gene (reference sequence). V was pared by 6 bases and J by 3 bases, with 17 bases between. The CDR3 length is 15 residues. The CDR3 loop is CASSPTPGGDTEAFF. DNA for the CDR3: TGTGCCAGTAGCCCCACCCCCGGGGGGGACACTGAAGCTTTCTTT.

This chain joins TRBV11-2 and TRBJ2-2, with D possibly TRBD1 on 6 matching bases. Germline V gives CDR1 SGHAT, CDR2 FQNNGV. Deletions cut 1 base from V and 0 bases from J, with 9 bases between. The CDR3 is 16 amino acids. The CDR3 DNA is TGTGCCAGCAGCTTAGGGCACAGGGCGAACACCGGGGAGCTGTTTTTT. Its translation is CASSLGHRANTGELFF.

The chain employs TRBV18 and TRBJ1-1; D is unresolved. The CDR3 has 15 residues. Germline assignment: CDR1 KGHSH and CDR2 LQKENI. The V and J ends lost 2 bases and 4 bases respectively, with 14 bases between them. As DNA, the CDR3 is TGTGCCAGCTCACCAAACACCATGGCAGGCACTGAAGCTTTCTTT. Translation gives CASSPNTMAGTEAFF. Full variable domain (missing parts from reference TRBV18 and TRBJ1-1): NAGVMQNPRHLVRRRGQEARLRCSPMKGHSHVYWYRQLPEEGLKFMVYLQKENIIDESGMPKERFSAEFPKEGPSILRIQQVVRGDSAAYFCASSPNTMAGTEAFFGQGTRLTVV.

The chain joins TRBV6-5 to TRBJ1-6, with D maybe TRBD1 (5 bases). The CDR3 sequence is 13 residues long. With 4 bases removed from V and 6 bases from J, the gap between germline ends came to 7 bases. The germline V gene has CDR1 MNHEY and CDR2 SVGAGI. The DNA for the CDR3 is TGTGCCAGCAGTTGGGACCCTAATTCACCCCTCCACTTT. It encodes CASSWDPNSPLHF.

The genes are TRBV6-5 and TRBJ1-1; the D is unclear. Germline V gene data show CDR1 as MNHEY and CDR2 as SVGAGI. The germline V and J ends were trimmed by 4 bases and 1 base, with 13 bases remaining between them. This CDR3 has 15 amino acids. DNA of the CDR3: TGTGCCAGCAGTTCCACCCGTGGTAGGAACACTGAAGCTTTCTTT. Amino acids: CASSSTRGRNTEAFF.

This rearrangement joins TRBV7-9 to TRBJ2-5, with a weak D call TRBD1 (5 bases). The germline V gene has CDR1 SEHNR and CDR2 FQNEAQ (reference sequence). CDR3 length equals 15 residues. V dropped 4 bases and J dropped 7 bases, with 19 bases sitting between them. The DNA for the CDR3 is TGTGCCAGCAGCTGGAACGACAGACCAGCCGGGACCCAGTACTTC. Its protein is CASSWNDRPAGTQYF. Full variable domain (missing parts from reference TRBV7-9 and TRBJ2-5): DTGVSQNPRHKITKRGQNVTFRCDPISEHNRLYWYRQTLGQGPEFLTYFQNEAQLEKSRLLSDRFSAERPKGSFSTLEIQRTEQGDSAMYLCASSWNDRPAGTQYFGPGTRLLVL.

V is TRBV9 and J is TRBJ1-6; D is ambiguous. V was cut by 4 bases and J by 8 bases, with 16 bases left in between. The CDR3 is 15 residues long. Germline lookup yields CDR1 SGDLS and CDR2 YYNGEE. The CDR3 DNA reads as TGTGCCAGCAGCTTAGGGTCGTTCCCACATTCACCCCTCCACTTT. Translation gives CASSLGSFPHSPLHF.

J is TRBJ2-3 and V is TRBV4-1; D not resolved. CDR1 and CDR2 (germline): MGHRA, YSYEKL. Trimming left V 3 bases short and J 2 bases short, with 12 bases between. The CDR3 extends over 15 amino acids. The CDR3 loop reads CASSHGTVNTDTQYF. The CDR3 bases are TGCGCCAGCAGCCATGGTACGGTGAACACAGATACGCAGTATTTT.

The J gene is TRBJ2-7, the V gene TRBV24-1; 7 bases map to TRBD1. CDR1 KGHDR and CDR2 SFDVKD come from the germline V gene. The CDR3 is made up of 14 amino acids. With 2 bases clipped from V and 7 bases from J, the junction kept 7 bases outside the gene matches. Written as DNA, the CDR3 is TGTGCCACCAGTGATTCGGTAGGGGGCCGAGAGCAGTACTTC. Its translation: CATSDSVGGREQYF.

The V gene is TRBV25-1, the J gene TRBJ2-1, with D possibly TRBD2 on 6 matching bases. The CDR3 sequence is 14 residues long. The V gene's germline CDR1 is MGHDK and CDR2 SYGVNS. V lost 6 bases and J lost 14, with 23 bases in between. Written as DNA, the CDR3 is TGTGCCAGCAGCCCTCCAAAACCAACGGGAGAGGAGTTCTTC. Protein: CASSPPKPTGEEFF.

The CDR3 DNA reads as TGTGCCAGCAGTCTCAACCCAAGGGGCTCTGGAAACACCATATATTTT. It is translated as CASSLNPRGSGNTIYF. The chain has TRBV28 and TRBJ1-3; perhaps TRBD1 as D (5 bases). The CDR3 has 16 amino acids. The germline gives CDR1 MDHEN, CDR2 SYDVKM. V was pared by 5 bases and J by 0 bases, with 14 bases between.

The J gene is TRBJ2-5, the V gene TRBV9, with D perhaps TRBD2 (7 bases). V lost 4 bases and J lost 1, with 14 bases in between. CDR1 SGDLS and CDR2 YYNGEE come from the germline V gene. The CDR3 contains 15 residues. The CDR3 region has the DNA TGTGCCAGCAGCCCCCCTAGGGGGGGCCAAGAGACCCAGTACTTC. Protein: CASSPPRGGQETQYF.

The J gene is TRBJ1-1, the V gene TRBV5-1, with 9 positions matching TRBD1. V trimming: 3 bases; J trimming: 4 bases; junction bases outside the gene matches: 7. Germline V gene lookup returns CDR1 SGHRS and CDR2 YFSETQ. This CDR3 is built from 15 residues. The CDR3 sequence: CASSWGQGSTTEAFF. CDR3 in DNA: TGCGCCAGCAGCTGGGGACAGGGTAGTACCACTGAAGCTTTCTTT.